These 22 T cell receptor beta chains came from one sample sequenced in a study of blood T cell repertoires in COVID-19. The method was immunoSEQ multiplex PCR; TCRdb's version includes in-frame clones alone and lacks a portion of them. Of some 30,000 clones listed, around 90% are singletons. Input material: peripheral blood. The receptors were gathered from a man in his forties or fifties with active COVID-19.

CDR3 protein: CASSQDLWDRGLEGYTF. The CDR3 DNA reads as TGTGCCAGCAGCCAAGATCTCTGGGACAGGGGTTTGGAAGGCTACACCTTC. The chain combines TRBV3-1 (or the pseudogene TRBV3-2) with TRBJ1-2; 10 nucleotides align to TRBD1. CDR1 and CDR2 (germline): LGHDT, YNNKEL (reference sequence). This CDR3 comprises 17 residues. V shed 0 bases and J 8 bases; nucleotides not matched to a gene: 12.

The CDR3 sequence is CASSLELPETQYF. The DNA for the CDR3 is TGCGCCAGCAGCTTGGAACTCCCAGAGACCCAGTACTTC. The V call is TRBV5-1, the J call TRBJ2-5; no clear D gene. Per germline, CDR1 SGHRS and CDR2 YFSETQ. With 0 bases removed from V and 4 bases from J, the gap between germline ends came to 7 bases. The CDR3 length is 13 residues.

The chain carries TRBV19 and TRBJ2-5, with 8 nucleotides matching TRBD2. The CDR3 has 14 residues. The V gene's germline CDR1 is LNHDA and CDR2 SQIVND (reference sequence). Trimming took 6 bases from V and 1 from J; bases not matched to a gene: 4. CDR3 amino acids: CASSTLAVQETQYF. In DNA form, the CDR3 reads TGTGCCAGTAGCACACTAGCGGTCCAAGAGACCCAGTACTTC.

This clone was detected only once. The chain employs TRBV19 and TRBJ1-6; the D gene is possibly TRBD1 (6 bases). CDR3 length equals 15 residues. In germline, CDR1 is LNHDA, CDR2 SQIVND (reference sequence). V lost 5 bases, J lost 5 bases, and 13 bases lay in between. The CDR3: CASSSRDTDNSPLHF. CDR3 DNA sequence: TGTGCCAGTAGTTCCCGGGACACGGATAATTCACCCCTCCACTTT.

The V gene is TRBV15, the J gene TRBJ2-7, with a tentative D call TRBD1 (6 bases). This CDR3 is 13 amino acids long. The V and J ends lost 2 bases and 4 bases respectively, with 9 bases between them. Per the germline V gene, CDR1 is LNHNV and CDR2 is YYDKDF (reference sequence). The CDR3 DNA is TGTGCCACCAGCAGATCCCAGGGGTACGAGCAGTACTTC. Residues: CATSRSQGYEQYF.

This chain links TRBV7-8 with TRBJ1-1; 12 bases line up with TRBD1. Germline CDR1 reads SGHVS; CDR2 reads FQNEAQ. This CDR3 spans 18 amino acids. With V trimmed by 5 bases and J by 3 bases, 13 bases remained unmatched. The DNA for the CDR3 is TGTGCCAGCAGCCCCTACTTCGGGACAGGGGGCTGGTACACTGAAGCTTTCTTT. It translates to CASSPYFGTGGWYTEAFF.

This sequence joins TRBV2 and TRBJ1-2, with 8 bases aligning to TRBD1. Losses at the gene ends were 11 bases for V and 6 bases for J; bases not matched to a gene: 11. The CDR3 has 13 residues. The germline V gene has CDR1 SNHLY and CDR2 FYNNEI. Written as DNA, the CDR3 is TGTGCCGGGACGACAGGGGATCATAATGGCTACACCTTC. It encodes CAGTTGDHNGYTF.

A single count supports this clone. This rearrangement joins TRBV14 to TRBJ2-1; 10 bases map to TRBD2. The germline V gene has CDR1 SGHDN and CDR2 FVKESK. CDR3 length: 16 amino acids. Losses at the gene ends were 0 bases for V and 4 bases for J; bases not matched to a gene: 3. CDR3 nucleotides: TGTGCCAGCAGCCAAGAACTAGCGGGAATGTACAATGAGCAGTTCTTC. Amino acid sequence: CASSQELAGMYNEQFF.

The chain is built from TRBV7-3 and TRBJ1-1, with 7 bases aligning to TRBD1. J lost 1 base, V lost 4 bases, and 6 bases had no gene match. In germline, CDR1 is SGHTA, CDR2 FQGTGA. This CDR3 is 15 amino acids long. This CDR3 reads CASSSNRGRNTEAFF. In DNA form, the CDR3 reads TGTGCCAGCAGCTCAAACAGGGGAAGGAACACTGAAGCTTTCTTT.

This clone was recorded only once. DNA for the CDR3: TGTGCCAGCAGTTATATGGACGGGGACTACGAGCAGTACTTC. It yields the protein CASSYMDGDYEQYF. V and J are TRBV5-6 and TRBJ2-7; D possibly corresponds to TRBD2 (5 bases). The germline gives CDR1 SGHDT, CDR2 YYEEEE. The CDR3 consists of 14 residues. The germline V and J ends were trimmed by 5 bases and 3 bases, with 15 bases remaining between them.

This clone appeared a single time. V is TRBV11-3 and J is TRBJ2-1; 7 positions match TRBD1. Germline CDR1 is SGHNT and CDR2 is YENEEA. The length of the CDR3 is 14 residues. With 3 bases clipped from V and 3 bases from J, the junction kept 2 bases outside the gene matches. The CDR3 sequence: CASSFSGGYNEQFF. The DNA of the CDR3 is TGTGCCAGCAGCTTCTCAGGGGGCTACAATGAGCAGTTCTTC.

The chain is built from TRBV5-8 and TRBJ1-5; the match to TRBD1 covers 7 bases. The CDR3 spans 13 residues. From germline, CDR1 is SGHTS and CDR2 YDEGEE. J was trimmed by 5 bases and V by 3 bases; bases with no gene match: 2. The CDR3 DNA sequence: TGTGCCAGCAGCTATGGACAGGATCAGCCCCAGCATTTT. Translated: CASSYGQDQPQHF.

J is TRBJ2-7 and V is TRBV5-4; 10 bases align to TRBD2. Germline CDR1 SGHNT, CDR2 YYREEE (reference sequence). This CDR3 is built from 15 residues. The V gene end was trimmed by 2 bases and the J gene end by 5 bases; junction bases not matched to a gene: 7. The CDR3 loop reads CASSFPSGSFHEQYF. The DNA of the CDR3 is TGTGCCAGCAGCTTTCCTAGCGGGAGTTTCCACGAGCAGTACTTC.

V and J are TRBV19 and TRBJ2-1, with D maybe TRBD2 (6 bases). This CDR3 region has 13 residues. V was clipped by 8 bases and J by 2 bases, with 10 bases between them. Per the germline V gene, CDR1 is LNHDA and CDR2 is SQIVND (reference sequence). The CDR3 is CASGGVTYNEQFF. The CDR3 DNA sequence: TGTGCCAGTGGCGGGGTAACCTACAATGAGCAGTTCTTC.

This clone showed up just once. The gene calls are TRBV6-2 or TRBV6-3 and TRBJ2-5; TRBD2 aligns across 9 bases. Germline V gene lookup returns CDR1 MNHEY and CDR2 SVGEGT. There are 17 residues in the CDR3. V dropped 0 bases and J dropped 4; count of bases not matched to a gene: 9. CDR3 in DNA: TGTGCCAGCAGTTACTCGATTGCGGGAGGGCCTCGAGAGACCCAGTACTTC. Encoded protein: CASSYSIAGGPRETQYF.

The gene calls are TRBV18 and TRBJ2-1; 10 bases fit TRBD1. V trimming: 5 bases; J trimming: 9 bases; junction bases outside the gene matches: 10. The length of the CDR3 is 15 residues. Germline CDR1 and CDR2: KGHSH and LQKENI. The CDR3 region is CASSIGTGDIGEQFF. The CDR3 DNA sequence: TGTGCCAGCTCAATTGGGACAGGGGATATCGGTGAGCAGTTCTTC.

In this sample, this clone turned up a few times. The genes are TRBV5-1 and TRBJ2-7, with TRBD1 matching over 11 bases. V was pared by 0 bases and J by 3 bases, with 8 bases of the junction left unmatched. Germline V gives CDR1 SGHRS, CDR2 YFSETQ. The CDR3 contains 17 residues. The CDR3 region has the DNA TGCGCCAGCAGCTTGGGCCCTGGGACAGGGGGGTACTACGAGCAGTACTTC. It encodes CASSLGPGTGGYYEQYF.

The V gene is TRBV6-4, the J gene TRBJ2-3, with 9 bases lining up with TRBD2. Per germline, CDR1 MRHNA and CDR2 SNTAGT. V trimming: 3 bases; J trimming: 6 bases; junction bases outside the gene matches: 7. The CDR3 is 15 amino acids. For the CDR3, the DNA is TGTGCCAGCAGTGAGGCAGCGGGGGGCCTGGATACGCAGTATTTT. Translation gives CASSEAAGGLDTQYF.

This chain uses TRBV2 with TRBJ1-1; D ambiguous. The CDR3 has 13 residues. Germline V gene sequence: CDR1 SNHLY, CDR2 FYNNEI. The ends were cut back, 5 bases at V and 1 base at J, with 8 bases in the middle. The CDR3 region is CASSPRANTEAFF. The CDR3 DNA reads as TGTGCCAGCAGTCCGCGGGCGAACACTGAAGCTTTCTTT.

The chain links TRBV11-2 to TRBJ2-5; 10 bases fit TRBD2. Germline CDR1 is SGHAT and CDR2 is FQNNGV. The ends lost 5 bases at V and 1 base at J; junction bases unmatched: 7. The CDR3 is made up of 16 amino acids. CDR3 DNA sequence: TGTGCCAGCAGCCACGTAGCGGGGGGACGCCAAGAGACCCAGTACTTC. It codes for CASSHVAGGRQETQYF. Together with reference TRBV11-2 and TRBJ2-5, the CDR3 gives the full variable domain: EAGVAQSPRYKIIEKRQSVAFWCNPISGHATLYWYQQILGQGPKLLIQFQNNGVVDDSQLPKDRFSAERLKGVDSTLKIQPAKLEDSAVYLCASSHVAGGRQETQYFGPGTRLLVL.

The V and J genes are TRBV6-5 and TRBJ2-7; maybe TRBD1 (5 bases). Trimming removed 6 bases from V and 5 bases from J, with 14 bases in between. Germline values: CDR1 MNHEY, CDR2 SVGAGI. The CDR3 sequence is 13 residues long. The CDR3 nucleotides are TGTGCCAGCAGGACTGCTGGGGCACACGAGCAGTACTTC. It is translated as CASRTAGAHEQYF.

V usage is TRBV14 and J usage is TRBJ1-2; D may be TRBD1 (5 bases). There are 14 residues in the CDR3. The germline gives CDR1 SGHDN, CDR2 FVKESK. V was shortened by 4 bases and J by 6 bases, with 15 bases between the two germline ends. CDR3 coding DNA: TGTGCCAGCAGCCCGCTCGGGGGAAAGGATGGCTACACCTTC. This encodes CASSPLGGKDGYTF.